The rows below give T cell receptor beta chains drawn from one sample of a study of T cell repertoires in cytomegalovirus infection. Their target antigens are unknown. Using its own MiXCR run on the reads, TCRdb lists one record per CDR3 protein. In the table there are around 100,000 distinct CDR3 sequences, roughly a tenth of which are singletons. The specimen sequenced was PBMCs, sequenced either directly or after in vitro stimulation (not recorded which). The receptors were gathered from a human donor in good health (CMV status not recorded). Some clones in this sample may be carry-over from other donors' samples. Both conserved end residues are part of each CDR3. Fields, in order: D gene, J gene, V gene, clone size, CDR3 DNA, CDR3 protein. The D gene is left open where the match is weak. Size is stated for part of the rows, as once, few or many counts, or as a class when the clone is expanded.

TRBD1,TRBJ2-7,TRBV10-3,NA,TGTGCCACCTCTGTCGGGACAGGGTTCGTCGAGCAGTACTTC,CATSVGTGFVEQYF
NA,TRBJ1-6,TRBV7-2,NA,TGTGCCAGCAGCTCAAGTTCACCCCTCCACTTT,CASSSSSPLHF
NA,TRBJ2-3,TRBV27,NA,TGTGCCAGCGGGAAGAGGGATACGCAGTATTTT,CASGKRDTQYF
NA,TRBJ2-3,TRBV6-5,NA,TGTGCCAGCAGCCGCACAGGGTTGCCAGATACGCAGTATTTT,CASSRTGLPDTQYF
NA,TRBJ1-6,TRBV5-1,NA,TGCGCCAGCAGCTTGGCCCTTGACAGCTCCTATAATTCACCCCTCCACTTT,CASSLALDSSYNSPLHF
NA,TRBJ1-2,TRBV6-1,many,TGTGCCAGCAGGGAGACGGCAGCTAACTATGGCTACACCTTC,CASRETAANYGYTF
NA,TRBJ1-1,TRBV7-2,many,TGTGCCAGCAGCTTAAGGAGGGGTGACACTGAAGCTTTCTTT,CASSLRRGDTEAFF
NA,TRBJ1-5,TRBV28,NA,TGTGCCAGCAGTTATCAGGGGCCTAGCAATCAGCCCCAGCATTTT,CASSYQGPSNQPQHF
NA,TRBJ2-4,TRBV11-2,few,TGTGCCAGCAGCACCTCTCAGGGGAACATTCAGTACTTC,CASSTSQGNIQYF
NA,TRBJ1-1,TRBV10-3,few,TGTGCCATCAGGGTGGGTTGGGAGAACACTGAAGCTTTCTTT,CAIRVGWENTEAFF
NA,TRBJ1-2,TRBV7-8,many,TGTGCCAGCAGCCCCAGGTCAGCGTTAGCTAACTATGGCTACACCTTC,CASSPRSALANYGYTF
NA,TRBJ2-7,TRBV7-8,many,TGTGCCAGCAGCCCCCGCCGATGGACACCGACTCCCGTGGAGTACGAGCAGTACTTC,CASSPRRWTPTPVEYEQYF
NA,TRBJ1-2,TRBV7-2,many,TGTGCCAGCAGCTTAGATCCAGGGAACTATGGCTACACCTTC,CASSLDPGNYGYTF
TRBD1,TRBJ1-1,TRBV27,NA,TGTGCCATCCTTAGCCTCAGGGGGCCCGGAACTGAAGCTTTCTTT,CAILSLRGPGTEAFF
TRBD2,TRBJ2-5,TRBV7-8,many,TGTGCCAGCAGCCCCCAGCGGGGATGGGAGACCCAGTACTTC,CASSPQRGWETQYF
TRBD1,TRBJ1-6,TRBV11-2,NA,TGTGCCAGCAGTACAGGGGGCGAGTTAGGTTCACCCCTCCACTTT,CASSTGGELGSPLHF
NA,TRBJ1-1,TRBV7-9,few,TGTGCCACCGCGGGGCAGCTCACTGAAGCTTTCTTT,CATAGQLTEAFF
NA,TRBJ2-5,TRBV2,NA,TGTGCCACCGGGATCCAAGAGACCCAGTACTTC,CATGIQETQYF
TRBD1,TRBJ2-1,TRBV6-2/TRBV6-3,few,TGTGCCAGCAGTTTGGGACAGGGAGACAACAATGAGCAGTTCTTC,CASSLGQGDNNEQFF
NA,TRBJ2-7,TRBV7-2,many,TGTGCCAGCAGCTTAAACAGGGGAGGGTCGACTCCCTACGAGCAGTACTTC,CASSLNRGGSTPYEQYF
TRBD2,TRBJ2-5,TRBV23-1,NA,TGCGCCAGCAGTCAGGCGGGAGTCCAAGAGACCCAGTACTTC,CASSQAGVQETQYF
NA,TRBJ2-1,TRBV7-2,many,TGTGCCAGCAGCTTTGACTACAGCTCCTACAATGAGCAGTTCTTC,CASSFDYSSYNEQFF
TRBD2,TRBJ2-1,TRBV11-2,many,TGTGCCAGCAGCTTAGATCGGGGAGGGAGACCCTACAATGAGCAGTTCTTC,CASSLDRGGRPYNEQFF
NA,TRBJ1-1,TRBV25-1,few,TGTGCCAGCAGTGTTAAGATGAACACTGAAGCTTTCTTT,CASSVKMNTEAFF
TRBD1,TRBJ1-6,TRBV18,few,TGTGCCAGCTCACCAAGGCAGGGGGCCTTTAATTCACCCCTCCACTTT,CASSPRQGAFNSPLHF
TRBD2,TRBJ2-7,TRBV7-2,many,TGTGCCAGCAGCTGGACTAGCGGGAGGATGGCCGAGCAGTACTTC,CASSWTSGRMAEQYF
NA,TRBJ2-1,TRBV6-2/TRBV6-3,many,TGTGCCAGCAGTTACTCGGTCGTCGAGCGCTCCTACAATGAGCAGTTCTTC,CASSYSVVERSYNEQFF
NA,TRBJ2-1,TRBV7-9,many,TGTGCCAGCAGCTTAGCGGGCCGAGACAATGAGCAGTTCTTC,CASSLAGRDNEQFF
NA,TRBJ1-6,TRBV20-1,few,TGCAGTGCTAGAGGGACAGAAAGTTCACCCCTCCACTTT,CSARGTESSPLHF
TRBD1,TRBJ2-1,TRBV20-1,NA,TGCAGTGCTGGGGGACAGGGGGCAGGCGAGCAGTTCTTC,CSAGGQGAGEQFF
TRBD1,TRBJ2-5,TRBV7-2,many,TGTGCCAGCAGCGTAAGACAGGGACCCCAAGAGACCCAGTACTTC,CASSVRQGPQETQYF
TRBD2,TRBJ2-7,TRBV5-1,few,TGCGCCAGCAGCCGGGAGGTCGGTTACGAGCAGTACTTC,CASSREVGYEQYF
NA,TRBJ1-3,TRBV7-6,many,TGTGCCAGCAGCCGACAGAGGGGTACAGGAAACACCATATATTTT,CASSRQRGTGNTIYF
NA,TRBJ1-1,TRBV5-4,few,TGTGCCAGCAGCTTGGGGTTAGGGGGGAGCACTGAAGCTTTCTTT,CASSLGLGGSTEAFF
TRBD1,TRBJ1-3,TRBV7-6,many,TGTGCCAGCAGCGGACAGGGGAGAAACACCATATATTTT,CASSGQGRNTIYF
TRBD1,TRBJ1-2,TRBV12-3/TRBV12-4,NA,TGTGCCAGCAGTTTGACAGGGGCGCGTGGCTACACCTTC,CASSLTGARGYTF
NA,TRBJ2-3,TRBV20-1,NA,TGCAGTGCTAGTTCCCCCCCAGATACGCAGTATTTT,CSASSPPDTQYF
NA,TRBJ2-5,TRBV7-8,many,TGTGCCAGCAGCCCCACCGGGACAACGAAAGAGACCCAGTACTTC,CASSPTGTTKETQYF
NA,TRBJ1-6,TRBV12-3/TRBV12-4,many,TGTGCCAGCAGTTTTTCTGGCAGGCCGAGTCCCCTCCACTTT,CASSFSGRPSPLHF
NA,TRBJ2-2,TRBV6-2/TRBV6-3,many,TGTGCCAGCAGTGGTAGCCGCAGCCTTAACACCGGGGAGCTGTTTTTT,CASSGSRSLNTGELFF
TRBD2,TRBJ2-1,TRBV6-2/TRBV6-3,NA,TGTGCCAGCAGTTCCTCCGGGACTAGCAGCCATGAGCAGTTCTTC,CASSSSGTSSHEQFF
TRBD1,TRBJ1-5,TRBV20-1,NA,TGCAGTGCTAGTGCGGGCGTTGGCAGGGGGAAGGTTGGCAATCAGCCCCAGCATTTT,CSASAGVGRGKVGNQPQHF
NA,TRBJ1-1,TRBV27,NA,TGTGCCAGCAATCACGGGACGTTGAACACTGAAGCTTTCTTT,CASNHGTLNTEAFF
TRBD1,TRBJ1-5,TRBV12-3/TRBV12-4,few,TGTGCCAGCAGGCCTGGGACAGGGAATCAGCCCCAGCATTTT,CASRPGTGNQPQHF
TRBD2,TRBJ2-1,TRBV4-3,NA,TGCGCCAGCAGCCAAGGAAGCGGGAACCTCTACAATGAGCAGTTCTTC,CASSQGSGNLYNEQFF